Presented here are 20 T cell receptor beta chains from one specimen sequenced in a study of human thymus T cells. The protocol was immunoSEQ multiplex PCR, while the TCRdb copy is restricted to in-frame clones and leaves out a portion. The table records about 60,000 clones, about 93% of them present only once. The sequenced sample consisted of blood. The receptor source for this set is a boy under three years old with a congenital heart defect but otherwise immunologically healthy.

The CDR3 sequence is CASSRTETLRGETQYF. CDR3 DNA sequence: TGTGCCAGCAGCCGGACCGAGACCTTACGAGGAGAGACCCAGTACTTC. The rearrangement joins TRBV28 to TRBJ2-5; unclear D gene. Germline CDR1 reads MDHEN; CDR2 reads SYDVKM. CDR3 length: 16 residues. V was shortened by 6 bases and J by 4 bases, with 21 bases between the two germline ends.

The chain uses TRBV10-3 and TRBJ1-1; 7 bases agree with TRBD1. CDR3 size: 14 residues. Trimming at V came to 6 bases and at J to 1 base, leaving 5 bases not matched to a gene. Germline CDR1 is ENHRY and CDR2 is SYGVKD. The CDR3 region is CAIRWTGGNTEAFF. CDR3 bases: TGTGCCATCAGATGGACAGGCGGGAACACTGAAGCTTTCTTT.

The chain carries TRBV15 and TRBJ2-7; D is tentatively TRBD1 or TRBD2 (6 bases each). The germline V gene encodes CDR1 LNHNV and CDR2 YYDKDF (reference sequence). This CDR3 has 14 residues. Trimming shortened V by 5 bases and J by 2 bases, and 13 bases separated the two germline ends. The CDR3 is CATSWGADPYEQYF. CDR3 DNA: TGTGCCACCAGCTGGGGGGCGGACCCCTACGAGCAGTACTTC. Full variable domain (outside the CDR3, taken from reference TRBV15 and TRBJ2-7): DAMVIQNPRYQVTQFGKPVTLSCSQTLNHNVMYWYQQKSSQAPKLLFHYYDKDFNNEADTPDNFQSRRPNTSFCFLDIRSPGLGDTAMYLCATSWGADPYEQYFGPGTRLTVT.

CDR3 in DNA: TGTGCCAGCGGCAAAGGTGGGGGAAATGAAAAACTGTTTTTT. Amino acids: CASGKGGGNEKLFF. The rearrangement links TRBV7-9 to TRBJ1-4, with D tentatively TRBD1 (5 bases). The CDR3 totals 14 residues. V was shortened by 8 bases and J by 5 bases, with 15 bases between the two germline ends. The V gene's germline CDR1 is SEHNR and CDR2 FQNEAQ (reference sequence).

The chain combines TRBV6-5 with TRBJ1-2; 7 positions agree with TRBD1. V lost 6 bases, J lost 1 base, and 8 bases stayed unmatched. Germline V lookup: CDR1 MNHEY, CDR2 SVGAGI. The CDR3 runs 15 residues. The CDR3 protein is CASRALGQLNYGYTF. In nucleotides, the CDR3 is TGTGCCAGCAGAGCCTTGGGACAGCTTAACTATGGCTACACCTTC.

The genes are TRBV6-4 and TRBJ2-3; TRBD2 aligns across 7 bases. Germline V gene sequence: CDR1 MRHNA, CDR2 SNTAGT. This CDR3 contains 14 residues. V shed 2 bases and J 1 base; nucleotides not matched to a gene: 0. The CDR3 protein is CASSDTSGTDTQYF. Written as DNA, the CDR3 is TGTGCCAGCAGTGACACTAGCGGCACAGATACGCAGTATTTT.

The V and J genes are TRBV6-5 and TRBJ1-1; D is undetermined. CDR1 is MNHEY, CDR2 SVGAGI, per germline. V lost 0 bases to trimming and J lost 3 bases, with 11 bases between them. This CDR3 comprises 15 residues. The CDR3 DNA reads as TGTGCCAGCAGTTACTCGAGTCCCTTTTACACTGAAGCTTTCTTT. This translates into CASSYSSPFYTEAFF.

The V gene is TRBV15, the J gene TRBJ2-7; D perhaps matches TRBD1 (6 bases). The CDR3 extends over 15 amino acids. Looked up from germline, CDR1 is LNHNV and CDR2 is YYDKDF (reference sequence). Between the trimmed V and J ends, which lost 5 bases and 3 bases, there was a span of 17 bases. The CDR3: CATSREKTGNYEQYF. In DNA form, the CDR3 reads TGTGCCACCAGCCGTGAGAAAACAGGGAACTACGAGCAGTACTTC.

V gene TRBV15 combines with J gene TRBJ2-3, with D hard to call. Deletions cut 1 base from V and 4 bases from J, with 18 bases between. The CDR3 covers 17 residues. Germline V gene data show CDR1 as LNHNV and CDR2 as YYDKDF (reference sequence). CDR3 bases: TGTGCCACCAGCAGAGTTGACCCAGCGAGGTCTGCAGATACGCAGTATTTT. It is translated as CATSRVDPARSADTQYF.

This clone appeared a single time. CDR3 region: CASSLRGGGTYEQYF. The CDR3 DNA reads TGTGCCAGCAGTTTAAGGGGGGGCGGAACCTACGAGCAGTACTTC. V gene TRBV27 combines with J gene TRBJ2-7; D is possibly TRBD2 (7 bases). The ends were cut back, 2 bases at V and 2 bases at J, with 13 bases in the middle. Germline CDR1 MNHEY, CDR2 SMNVEV (reference sequence). The CDR3 has 15 residues.

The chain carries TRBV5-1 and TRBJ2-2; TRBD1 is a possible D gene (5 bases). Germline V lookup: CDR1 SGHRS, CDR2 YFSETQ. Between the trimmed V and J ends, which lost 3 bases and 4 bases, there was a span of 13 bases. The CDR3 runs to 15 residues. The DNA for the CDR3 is TGCGCCAGCAGCTCTACCGGACAAACCACCGGGGAGCTGTTTTTT. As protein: CASSSTGQTTGELFF.

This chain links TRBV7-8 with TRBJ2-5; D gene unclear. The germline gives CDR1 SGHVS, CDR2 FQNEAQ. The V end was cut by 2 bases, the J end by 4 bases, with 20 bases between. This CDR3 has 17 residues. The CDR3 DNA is TGTGCCAGCAGCTTAATCACCACCCCGTCCGGTGGAGAGACCCAGTACTTC. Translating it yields CASSLITTPSGGETQYF.

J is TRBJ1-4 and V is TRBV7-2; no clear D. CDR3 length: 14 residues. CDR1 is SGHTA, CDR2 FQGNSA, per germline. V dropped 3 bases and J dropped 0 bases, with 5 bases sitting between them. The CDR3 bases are TGTGCCAGCAGCTTGGGAGCAACTAATGAAAAACTGTTTTTT. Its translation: CASSLGATNEKLFF.

CDR3: CASSQQWRGWGYGYTF. For the CDR3, the DNA is TGCGCCAGCAGCCAACAGTGGAGGGGATGGGGCTATGGCTACACCTTC. The chain has TRBV4-3 and TRBJ1-2, with D possibly TRBD1 on 5 matching bases. The V gene's germline CDR1 is LGHNA and CDR2 YSLEER. Between the trimmed V and J ends, which lost 2 bases and 4 bases, there was a span of 17 bases. The CDR3 has 16 residues.

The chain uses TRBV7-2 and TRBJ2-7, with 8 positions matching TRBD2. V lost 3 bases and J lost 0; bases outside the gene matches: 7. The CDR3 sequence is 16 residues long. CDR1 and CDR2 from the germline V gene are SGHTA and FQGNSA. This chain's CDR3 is CASSLPAGEHSYEQYF. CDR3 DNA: TGTGCCAGCAGCTTGCCAGCGGGAGAGCACTCCTACGAGCAGTACTTC.

CDR3: CASTHSSGPPGELFF. CDR3 coding DNA: TGTGCCAGCACCCATAGTAGCGGGCCACCCGGGGAGCTGTTTTTT. This sequence joins TRBV7-6 and TRBJ2-2; 7 bases map to TRBD2. Unmatched junction bases numbered 11, after V lost 7 bases and J lost 6 bases. CDR1 and CDR2 (germline): SGHVS, FNYEAQ. The CDR3 totals 15 residues.

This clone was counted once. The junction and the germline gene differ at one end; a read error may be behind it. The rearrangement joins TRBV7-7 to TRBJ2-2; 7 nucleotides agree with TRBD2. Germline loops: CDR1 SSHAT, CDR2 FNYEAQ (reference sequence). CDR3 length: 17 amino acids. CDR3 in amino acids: CASSLGIGLGWTGELFF. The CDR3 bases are TGTGCTAGCAGCCTTGGTATAGGACTAGGCTGGACCGGGGAGCTGTTTTTT.

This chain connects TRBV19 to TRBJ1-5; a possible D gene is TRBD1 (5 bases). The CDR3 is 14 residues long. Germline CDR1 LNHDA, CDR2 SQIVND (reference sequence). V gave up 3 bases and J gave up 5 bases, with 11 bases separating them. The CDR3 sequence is CASSMRGGDQPQHF. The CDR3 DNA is TGTGCCAGTAGTATGAGGGGTGGGGATCAGCCCCAGCATTTT.

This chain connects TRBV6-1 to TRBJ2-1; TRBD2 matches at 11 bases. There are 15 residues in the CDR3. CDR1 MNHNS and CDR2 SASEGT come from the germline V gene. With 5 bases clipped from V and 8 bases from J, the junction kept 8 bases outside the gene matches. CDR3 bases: TGTGCCAGCAGTACCCGGACTAGCGGGCTGTATGAGCAGTTCTTC. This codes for CASSTRTSGLYEQFF.

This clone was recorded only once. The CDR3 loop is CASSLNGGQDTQYF. Written as DNA, the CDR3 is TGTGCCAGCAGTTTAAACGGGGGACAAGACACGCAGTATTTT. This chain links TRBV27 with TRBJ2-3; D tentatively fits TRBD1 or TRBD2 (6 bases each). The V and J ends lost 2 bases and 9 bases respectively, with 15 bases between them. The CDR3 sequence is 14 residues long. Germline-derived CDR1 and CDR2 are MNHEY and SMNVEV (reference sequence).